Below are 22 T cell receptor beta chains sequenced from a single sample in a study of CD8+ T cells in alopecia areata. Stated treatment: oral pan-JAK inhibitor, 5-10 mg twice daily. Once RNA had been extracted, it was reverse transcribed into cDNA to act as the sequencing template. The data were produced by immunoSEQ multiplex PCR, yet TCRdb's version contains in-frame clones alone and is incomplete. The sample consists of more than 200,000 clones, roughly 66% of them appearing once. Here the sequenced sample was CD4+ T cells sorted from blood, taken around week 44, from a patient treated with tofacitinib. The receptors here all came from a human donor with alopecia areata.

This chain connects TRBV14 to TRBJ2-7, with D hard to call. Germline V gives CDR1 SGHDN, CDR2 FVKESK. CDR3 length: 14 residues. Trimming took off 0 bases at V and 2 bases at J, with 8 bases between the two ends. Written as DNA, the CDR3 is TGTGCCAGCAGCCAAGAGGGCTGGCCCTACGAGCAGTACTTC. It is translated as CASSQEGWPYEQYF.

The table lists this clone with a few counts. The genes are TRBV18 and TRBJ2-7, with TRBD1 as a possible D gene (6 bases). The length of the CDR3 is 15 residues. The V and J ends lost 1 base and 3 bases respectively, with 13 bases between them. Germline V lookup: CDR1 KGHSH, CDR2 LQKENI. CDR3 nucleotide sequence: TGTGCCAGCTCACCACGACAGGCAGGAATCTACGAGCAGTACTTC. As protein: CASSPRQAGIYEQYF.

This clone was detected a few times. The chain has TRBV2 and TRBJ2-4; 7 nucleotides agree with TRBD1. Germline V gene lookup returns CDR1 SNHLY and CDR2 FYNNEI. Germline trimming cut 8 bases from V and 10 bases from J; bases unmatched to any gene: 5. The CDR3 is 11 residues long. CDR3: CASQTGVIQYF. The CDR3 nucleotides are TGTGCCAGCCAAACAGGGGTTATTCAGTACTTC.

The V gene is TRBV19, the J gene TRBJ2-5; D uncertain. Germline values: CDR1 LNHDA, CDR2 SQIVND (reference sequence). V lost 5 bases to trimming and J lost 5 bases, with 6 bases between them. The CDR3 sequence is 11 residues long. CDR3 amino acids: CASSRAETQYF. The CDR3 nucleotides read TGTGCCAGTAGTCGGGCGGAGACCCAGTACTTC.

The gene calls are TRBV30 and TRBJ1-3; D gene ambiguous. Germline lookup yields CDR1 GTSNPN and CDR2 SVGIG (reference sequence). This CDR3 region has 15 residues. V was trimmed by 4 bases and J by 0 bases, leaving 13 bases between them. The chain's CDR3 is CAWTQKAGSGNTIYF. The CDR3 DNA reads TGTGCCTGGACTCAAAAGGCCGGCTCTGGAAACACCATATATTTT.

The chain employs TRBV4-3 and TRBJ1-1; D not resolved. This CDR3 spans 15 amino acids. CDR1 and CDR2 (germline): LGHNA, YSLEER. The V end lost 1 base, the J end lost 5 bases, and 14 bases lay between the germline ends. The CDR3 here is CASSQVTLGSTEAFF. DNA for the CDR3: TGCGCCAGCAGCCAAGTCACCCTAGGGAGTACTGAAGCTTTCTTT.

This clone was counted once. The V and J genes are TRBV29-1 and TRBJ2-1; possibly TRBD1 for D (6 bases). The V gene's germline CDR1 is SQVTM and CDR2 ANQGSEA. Trimming left V 2 bases short and J 7 bases short, with 12 bases between. The length of the CDR3 is 13 residues. In nucleotides, the CDR3 is TGCAGCGTTGAAAGTCAGGGGCAGAATGAGCAGTTCTTC. Its protein is CSVESQGQNEQFF.

The rearrangement uses TRBV5-1 and TRBJ1-1, with unresolved D. Germline V gene data show CDR1 as SGHRS and CDR2 as YFSETQ. This CDR3 contains 13 residues. V was cut by 1 base and J by 6 bases, with 10 bases left in between. The CDR3 region is CASSLMGGPEAFF. Here the CDR3 DNA reads TGCGCCAGCAGCTTGATGGGAGGCCCTGAAGCTTTCTTT. Full variable domain (outside the CDR3, taken from reference TRBV5-1 and TRBJ1-1): KAGVTQTPRYLIKTRGQQVTLSCSPISGHRSVSWYQQTPGQGLQFLFEYFSETQRNKGNFPGRFSGRQFSNSRSEMNVSTLELGDSALYLCASSLMGGPEAFFGQGTRLTVV.

The chain is built from TRBV5-1 and TRBJ2-7; 7 nucleotides line up with TRBD1. The V gene's germline CDR1 is SGHRS and CDR2 YFSETQ. J was trimmed by 3 bases and V by 3 bases; bases with no gene match: 9. CDR3 size: 15 residues. CDR3 region: CASSSTNGQVYEQYF. Here the CDR3 DNA reads TGCGCCAGCAGCTCTACTAACGGACAGGTCTACGAGCAGTACTTC.

The table lists this clone with a few counts. The rearrangement links TRBV2 to TRBJ1-1, with TRBD1 matching 8 bases. Germline CDR1 reads SNHLY; CDR2 reads FYNNEI. V trimming: 4 bases; J trimming: 1 base; junction bases outside the gene matches: 5. There are 15 residues in the CDR3. CDR3 residues: CASSVYRGENTEAFF. The CDR3 coding sequence is TGTGCCAGCAGTGTATACAGGGGGGAGAACACTGAAGCTTTCTTT.

This clone was picked up a small number of times. The chain's CDR3 is CASSSDYTDTQYF. The DNA of the CDR3 is TGTGCCAGCAGCTCGGACTACACAGATACGCAGTATTTT. The chain uses TRBV11-1 and TRBJ2-3, with D perhaps TRBD2 (6 bases). The CDR3 has 13 amino acids. The V end was cut by 4 bases, the J end by 2 bases, with 7 bases between. Germline CDR1 is SGHAT and CDR2 is FQDESV (reference sequence).

The chain recombines TRBV29-1 with TRBJ1-2; possibly TRBD1 for D (6 bases). This CDR3 has 12 amino acids. V lost 7 bases and J 8 bases, leaving 17 bases between the germline ends. Germline values: CDR1 SQVTM, CDR2 ANQGSEA. The CDR3 sequence is CSALGRGGGYTF. CDR3 bases: TGCAGCGCTTTGGGCAGGGGAGGCGGCTACACCTTC. Supplemented by reference TRBV29-1 and TRBJ1-2, the full variable domain reads SAVISQKPSRDICQRGTSLTIQCQVDSQVTMMFWYRQQPGQSLTLIATANQGSEATYESGFVIDKFPISRPNLTFSTLTVSNMSPEDSSIYLCSALGRGGGYTFGSGTRLTVV.

The rearrangement joins TRBV19 to TRBJ2-2, with 7 bases lining up with TRBD1. The CDR3 is made up of 13 amino acids. J gave up 6 bases and V 7 bases, and 5 bases lay outside the gene matches. Germline assignment: CDR1 LNHDA and CDR2 SQIVND (reference sequence). Here the CDR3 DNA reads TGTGCCAGTATGGGGACAGTCCCCGGGGAGCTGTTTTTT. Translation: CASMGTVPGELFF.

The CDR3 sequence: CASSFWTGGRDEQFF. The CDR3 nucleotides read TGTGCCAGCAGTTTTTGGACCGGGGGAAGGGATGAGCAGTTCTTC. This chain links TRBV7-9 with TRBJ2-1; a possible D gene is TRBD2 (6 bases). From germline, CDR1 is SEHNR and CDR2 FQNEAQ (reference sequence). The CDR3 contains 15 residues. Trimming took off 6 bases at V and 8 bases at J, with 20 bases between the two ends.

This clone was seen once. Other DNA sequences from this sample encode an identical CDR3 as well. V usage is TRBV5-1 and J usage is TRBJ2-3; D remains ambiguous. Germline CDR1 and CDR2: SGHRS and YFSETQ. This CDR3 is built from 15 residues. The ends were cut back, 0 bases at V and 1 base at J, with 9 bases in the middle. This CDR3 is CASSLEGRGTDTQYF. DNA for the CDR3: TGCGCCAGCAGCTTGGAAGGGCGAGGCACAGATACGCAGTATTTT. Together with reference TRBV5-1 and TRBJ2-3, the CDR3 gives the full variable domain: KAGVTQTPRYLIKTRGQQVTLSCSPISGHRSVSWYQQTPGQGLQFLFEYFSETQRNKGNFPGRFSGRQFSNSRSEMNVSTLELGDSALYLCASSLEGRGTDTQYFGPGTRLTVL.

This clone was observed a handful of times. The V gene is TRBV14, the J gene TRBJ2-3; D may correspond to TRBD1 or TRBD2 (5 bases each). CDR1 is SGHDN and CDR2 is FVKESK in the germline V gene. V shed 4 bases and J shed 8 bases, with 10 bases lying between them. The CDR3 covers 12 residues. The DNA of the CDR3 is TGTGCCAGCAGCCTACCGGGACGTACGCAGTATTTT. It encodes CASSLPGRTQYF. Full variable domain (outside the CDR3, taken from reference TRBV14 and TRBJ2-3): EAGVTQFPSHSVIEKGQTVTLRCDPISGHDNLYWYRRVMGKEIKFLLHFVKESKQDESGMPNNRFLAERTGGTYSTLKVQPAELEDSGVYFCASSLPGRTQYFGPGTRLTVL.

The chain recombines TRBV7-6 with TRBJ2-5, with D perhaps TRBD1 or TRBD2 (6 bases each). The germline V gene encodes CDR1 SGHVS and CDR2 FNYEAQ. The CDR3 sequence is 14 residues long. Trimming removed 0 bases from V and 5 bases from J, with 10 bases in between. CDR3 sequence reads: CASSLAGGLETQYF. In nucleotides, the CDR3 is TGTGCCAGCAGCTTAGCAGGGGGGCTGGAGACCCAGTACTTC.

This clone appeared a few times. The rearrangement uses TRBV6-5 and TRBJ1-1; D is ambiguous. Germline V gene lookup returns CDR1 MNHEY and CDR2 SVGAGI. CDR3 size: 13 residues. Deletions cut 7 bases from V and 3 bases from J, with 12 bases between. The CDR3 DNA follows: TGTGCCAGCATGCCGCCCGGGTACACTGAAGCTTTCTTT. This encodes CASMPPGYTEAFF.

The rearrangement uses TRBV18 and TRBJ1-2, with a tentative D call TRBD1 (6 bases). This CDR3 region has 15 residues. From germline, CDR1 is KGHSH and CDR2 LQKENI. Deletions cut 2 bases from V and 4 bases from J, with 14 bases between. The CDR3 reads CASSPIDRGGYGYTF. CDR3 nucleotides: TGTGCCAGCTCACCAATAGACAGAGGGGGCTATGGCTACACCTTC.

The J gene is TRBJ2-3, the V gene TRBV11-2, with 8 nucleotides matching TRBD1. The junction had 10 bases not matched to a gene; V was cut back by 5 bases and J by 3 bases. CDR1 and CDR2 from the germline V gene are SGHAT and FQNNGV. The CDR3 has 16 residues. The CDR3 spells CASSLSPDRATDTQYF. The CDR3 DNA sequence: TGTGCCAGCAGCCTAAGTCCGGACAGGGCAACAGATACGCAGTATTTT.

The sample holds a few counts of this clone. The rearrangement uses TRBV5-1 and TRBJ2-3, with a tentative D call TRBD1 (5 bases). Trimming shortened V by 0 bases and J by 2 bases, and 16 bases separated the two germline ends. The CDR3 is made up of 17 amino acids. Germline V CDR1 and CDR2: SGHRS, YFSETQ. For the CDR3, the DNA is TGCGCCAGCAGCTTGGCCGCCGGCCAGGGCGCCACAGATACGCAGTATTTT. This codes for CASSLAAGQGATDTQYF.

This clone was counted between two and nine times. At one end the junction does not follow the germline gene, possibly because of a read error. The chain couples TRBV6-1 to TRBJ2-2; TRBD2 matches at 10 bases. Germline lookup yields CDR1 MNHNS and CDR2 SASEGT. The CDR3 loop spans 16 amino acids. The CDR3 DNA reads TGTGCCAGCAGAGAAGCGGGGGGGCCTAACACCGGGGAGCTGTTTTTT. Translating gives CASREAGGPNTGELFF.